This T cell receptor (beta chain) was observed in a study of cytomegalovirus exposure and HLA in healthy donors. Study as a whole: Findings of an earlier analysis included over 95 million unique TCR beta sequences from 200 million or so T cells. Study-level points and caveats: Productive rates of about 87% or about 30% were seen for most TCR beta V segments in an earlier analysis. Further analysis was carried out later, and it showed several of the most significant clusters appearing linked to common viral pathogens.

About this clone: What it binds is not known.

Losses at the gene ends were 8 bases for V and 2 bases for J; bases not matched to a gene: 1. CDR1 and CDR2 (germline): ENHRY, SYGVKD. This CDR3 region has 12 residues. Primers: 60 Vbeta forward and 13 Jbeta reverse. Some clones are missing from TCRdb's copy, which holds only in-frame ones; the method was immunoSEQ multiplex PCR. The repertoire holds 150,000 to 200,000 clones, with 77% as singletons. These donors, healthy bone marrow donors, were studied. Source material: PBMCs. The clonotype was recovered from a woman aged 25 to 39 in good health and CMV-seronegative. The chain uses TRBV10-3 and TRBJ2-3, with TRBD2 identical over 7 bases. CDR3 in amino acids: CAIGLDTDTQYF. The CDR3 nucleotides read TGTGCCATCGGACTAGACACAGATACGCAGTATTTT.